This TCR beta chain was captured by sequencing in a study of blood T cell repertoires in COVID-19. Study as a whole: Italy, Spain and the United States were the sources of the convalescent and acute COVID-19 samples. Sources were T cells, B-cell-depleted T cells, or PBMCs; the material itself was cDNA or gDNA.

V was clipped by 1 base and J by 0 bases, with 4 bases between them. Germline CDR1 is SGHRS and CDR2 is YFSETQ. The CDR3 contains 13 residues. In the source study's methods: Reference gene primer amplification yielded estimated nucleated cell counts. Sequencing used immunoSEQ multiplex PCR; TCRdb keeps in-frame clones, though not all of them. That table is the source of V, J and clone size, and D and trimming were worked out from the DNA. The table shows approximately 72,000 clones, with approximately 86% occurring only once. In this sample, this clone turned up a few times. This clonotype was obtained from an older woman with acute or convalescent COVID-19. The rearrangement uses TRBV5-1 and TRBJ1-1; no definite D call. Material for sequencing was peripheral blood. CDR3 residues: CASSLTLNTEAFF. CDR3 nucleotide sequence: TGCGCCAGCAGCTTGACTCTGAACACTGAAGCTTTCTTT.